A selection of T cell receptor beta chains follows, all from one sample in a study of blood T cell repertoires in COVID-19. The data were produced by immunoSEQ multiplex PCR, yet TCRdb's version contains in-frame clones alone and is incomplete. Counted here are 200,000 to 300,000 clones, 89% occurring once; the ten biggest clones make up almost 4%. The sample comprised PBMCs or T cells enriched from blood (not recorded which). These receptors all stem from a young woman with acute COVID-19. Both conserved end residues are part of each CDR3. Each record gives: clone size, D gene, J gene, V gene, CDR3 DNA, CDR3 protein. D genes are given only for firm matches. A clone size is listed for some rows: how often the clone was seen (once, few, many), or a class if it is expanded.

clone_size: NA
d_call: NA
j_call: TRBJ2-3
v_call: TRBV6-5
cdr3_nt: TGTGCCAGCAGTTACCCCAGGGGCACAGATACGCAGTATTTT
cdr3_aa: CASSYPRGTDTQYF

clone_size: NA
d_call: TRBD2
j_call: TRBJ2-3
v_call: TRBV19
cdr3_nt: TGTGCCAGTACTAGCGGGGGGGCCACAGATACGCAGTATTTT
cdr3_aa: CASTSGGATDTQYF

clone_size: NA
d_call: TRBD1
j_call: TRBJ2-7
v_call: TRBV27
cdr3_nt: TGTGCCAGCAGTTTTCGACAGGGGGAGTACGAGCAGTACTTC
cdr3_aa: CASSFRQGEYEQYF

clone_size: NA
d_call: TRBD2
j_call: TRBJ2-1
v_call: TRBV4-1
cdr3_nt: TGCGCCAGCAGCCAACCTCTAGCGGGGGGACGATTCTTC
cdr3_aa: CASSQPLAGGRFF

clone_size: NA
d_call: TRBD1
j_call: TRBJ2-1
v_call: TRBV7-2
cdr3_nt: TGTGCCAGCGGACCCGGGACAGGGGTCAATGAGCAGTTCTTC
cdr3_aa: CASGPGTGVNEQFF

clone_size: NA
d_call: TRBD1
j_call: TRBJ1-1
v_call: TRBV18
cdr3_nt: TGTGCCAGCTCACTAACGTCCCTCTCTAGACAGGGGACTGAAGCTTTCTTT
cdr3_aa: CASSLTSLSRQGTEAFF

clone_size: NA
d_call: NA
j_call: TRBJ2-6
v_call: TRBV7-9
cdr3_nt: TGTGCCAGCAGCCGGGACTTCCCTGTCTCTGGGGCCAACGTCCTGACTTTC
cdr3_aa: CASSRDFPVSGANVLTF

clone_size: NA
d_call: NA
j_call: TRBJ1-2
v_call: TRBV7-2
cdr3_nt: TGTGCCAGCAGCTTAGAGGCAGCGAAGGCAGCTGGCTACACCTTC
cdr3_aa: CASSLEAAKAAGYTF

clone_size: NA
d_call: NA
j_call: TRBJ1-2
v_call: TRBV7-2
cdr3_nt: TGTGCCAGCAGCTTAGGACAGCGCTATGGCTACACCTTC
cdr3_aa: CASSLGQRYGYTF

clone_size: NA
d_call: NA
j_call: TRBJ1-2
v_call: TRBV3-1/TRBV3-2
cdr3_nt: TGTGCCAGCAGCCTCGCAGGCGGCTACACCTTC
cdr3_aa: CASSLAGGYTF

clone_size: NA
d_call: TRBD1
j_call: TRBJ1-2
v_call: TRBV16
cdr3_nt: TGTGCCAGCAGCCAATCCCCAGGGGGCGGCTATGGCTACACCTTC
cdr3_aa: CASSQSPGGGYGYTF

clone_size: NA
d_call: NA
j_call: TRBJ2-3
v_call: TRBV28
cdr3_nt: TGTGCCAGCAGTTTCGGTGTCACCACAGATACGCAGTATTTT
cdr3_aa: CASSFGVTTDTQYF

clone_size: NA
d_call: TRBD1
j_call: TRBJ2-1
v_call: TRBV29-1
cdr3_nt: TGCAGCGTTGTACGGACAGGGGCCGGTGAGCAGTTCTTC
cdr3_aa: CSVVRTGAGEQFF

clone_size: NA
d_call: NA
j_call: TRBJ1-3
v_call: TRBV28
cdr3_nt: TGTGCCAGCAGTTCCCCGTTCTCTGGAAACACCATATATTTT
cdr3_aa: CASSSPFSGNTIYF

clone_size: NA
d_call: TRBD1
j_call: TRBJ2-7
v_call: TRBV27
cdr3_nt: TGTGCCAGCCTCGGGACAGACCAGTACGAGCAGTACTTC
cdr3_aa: CASLGTDQYEQYF

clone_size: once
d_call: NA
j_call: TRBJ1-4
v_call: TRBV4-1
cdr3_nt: TGCGCCAGCAGCCAAGAACCCCTAAAGGGGGAAAAACTGTTTTTT
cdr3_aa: CASSQEPLKGEKLFF

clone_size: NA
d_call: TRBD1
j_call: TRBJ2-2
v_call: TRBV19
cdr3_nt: TGTGCCAGTAGTATAGCAGGGGGCCTCGGGGAGCTGTTTTTT
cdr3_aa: CASSIAGGLGELFF

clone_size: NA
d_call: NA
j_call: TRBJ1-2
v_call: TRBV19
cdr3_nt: TGTGCCAGTAGTATAATCGCGTCGGGGGGCACTGGCTACACCTTC
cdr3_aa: CASSIIASGGTGYTF

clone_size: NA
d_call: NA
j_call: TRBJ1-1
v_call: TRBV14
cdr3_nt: TGTGCCAGCAGCCACTGGGGGGTTCCGAACACTGAAGCTTTCTTT
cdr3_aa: CASSHWGVPNTEAFF

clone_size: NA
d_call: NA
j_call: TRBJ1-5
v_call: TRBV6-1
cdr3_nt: TGTGCCAGCAGTGAAGGTCTCAATCAGCCCCAGCATTTT
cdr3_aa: CASSEGLNQPQHF

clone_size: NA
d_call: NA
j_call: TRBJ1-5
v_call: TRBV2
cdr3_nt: TGTGCCAGCAGTGAGGCGGAGGGGCACCAGCCCCAGCATTTT
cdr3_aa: CASSEAEGHQPQHF

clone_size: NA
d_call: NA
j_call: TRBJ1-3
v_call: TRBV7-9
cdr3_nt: TGTGCCAAAGGGGACTCTGGAAACACCATATATTTT
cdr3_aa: CAKGDSGNTIYF